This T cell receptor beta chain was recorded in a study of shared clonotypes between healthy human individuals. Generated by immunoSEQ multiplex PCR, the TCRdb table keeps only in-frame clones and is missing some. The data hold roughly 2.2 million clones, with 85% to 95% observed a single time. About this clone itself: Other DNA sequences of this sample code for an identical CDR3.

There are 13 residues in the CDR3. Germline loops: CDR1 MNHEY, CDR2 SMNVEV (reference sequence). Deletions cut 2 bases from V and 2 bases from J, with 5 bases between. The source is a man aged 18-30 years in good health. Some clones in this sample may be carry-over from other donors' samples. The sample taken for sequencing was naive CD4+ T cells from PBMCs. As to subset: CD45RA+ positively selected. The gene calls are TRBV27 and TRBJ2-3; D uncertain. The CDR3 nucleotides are TGTGCCAGCAGTTTACTAAACACAGATACGCAGTATTTT. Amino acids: CASSLLNTDTQYF.